This record concerns one TCR beta chain sequence. The CDR3 has 14 amino acids. Germline values: CDR1 MGHDK, CDR2 SYGVNS. Trimming cost V 2 bases and J 6 bases; bases outside gene matches: 3. Original handling: Cell counts per sample came from amplifying reference gene primers. The method was immunoSEQ multiplex PCR; TCRdb's version includes in-frame clones alone and lacks a portion of them. Clonal size and the V and J genes are those of that table, whereas D and trimming came from the DNA. The sample contains about 4,300 clones, around 73% of which appear only once. This sample was included in a study of blood T cell repertoires in COVID-19. Study at large: There were acute and convalescent COVID-19 samples, and they came from the United States, Italy and Spain. T cells, B-cell-depleted T cells, or PBMCs supplied cDNA or gDNA.

Sequencing input: peripheral blood. The source of this sequence is a human donor with active or convalescent COVID-19. The donor label of this sample is uncertain. V is TRBV25-1 and J is TRBJ2-3, with TRBD1 identical over 9 bases. The CDR3 sequence is CASSERTGADTQYF. In DNA, the CDR3 is TGTGCCAGCAGTGAAAGGACAGGGGCCGATACGCAGTATTTT.